This T cell receptor beta chain was captured in a study of cytotoxic CD8 clonotypes in ibrutinib-treated CLL. On the study more broadly: There were, on average, 255,043 productive templates and around 90,000 productive rearrangements per sample. Study results and caveats: Researchers report that baseline clonality outpaced age-matched healthy donors and tracked circulating CD8+ T-cell counts. Whereas clonality rose at ibrutinib response, it declined toward baseline at progression.

The CDR3 totals 13 residues. V lost 0 bases and J 8 bases, leaving 7 bases between the germline ends. Germline values: CDR1 LNHDA, CDR2 SQIVND (reference sequence). Produced via immunoSEQ multiplex PCR; TCRdb's table is partial and in-frame only. The sample holds fewer than 25,000 clones, 70% to 80% seen once. Notes on this clone: Antigen unknown.

The V and J genes are TRBV19 and TRBJ2-2; TRBD1 is a possible D gene (5 bases). Specimen: PBMCs, collected before ibrutinib treatment. This sequence was found in a human donor with chronic lymphocytic leukemia. The CDR3: CASSIDRVGELFF. The CDR3 DNA reads as TGTGCCAGTAGTATAGACAGGGTAGGGGAGCTGTTTTTT.